This T cell receptor beta chain was profiled in a study of beta chain features in type 1 diabetes. In regard to this clone: Antigen specificity is unknown.

Study findings and constraints: PCR, the amplification step, might favor shorter templates, equally in patients and controls. Lower insertion and higher deletion counts appeared at VDJ junctions in type 1 diabetes patients. HLA effects on TCRB rearrangement stayed unresolved here.

Expressed TCRB transcripts were sequenced because the entire RNA isolate underwent reverse transcription. Assay: immunoSEQ multiplex PCR; the TCRdb copy retains only in-frame clones and omits some. The data show around 300,000 clones, with approximately 11% seen just once and over 0.015% held by the top ten. Germline CDR1 reads SGHTA; CDR2 reads FQGNSA. Trimming at V came to 6 bases and at J to 3 bases, leaving 6 bases not matched to a gene. There are 15 residues in the CDR3. The TCR sequence derives from a woman in her thirties in good health. What was sequenced was naive CD4+ T cells from blood. V is TRBV7-2 and J is TRBJ2-5; 11 positions agree with TRBD1. The CDR3 bases are TGTGCCAGCAGTAGTCCGGGACAGGGGGAAGAGACCCAGTACTTC. It yields the protein CASSSPGQGEETQYF.